This TCR beta chain was identified in a study of cytomegalovirus exposure and HLA in healthy donors. This CDR3 has 13 amino acids. V was trimmed by 8 bases and J by 2 bases, leaving 10 bases between them. CDR1 and CDR2 (germline): LNHDA, SQIVND (reference sequence). In the PCR, 60 Vbeta and 13 Jbeta primers were used. The data were produced by immunoSEQ multiplex PCR, yet TCRdb's version contains in-frame clones alone and is incomplete. The sample carries around 130,000 clones, approximately 78% recorded once. Nominal health characterized the donors when sampled, though unrecorded immune exposures were likely.

The sample was PBMCs. The receptor comes from a human donor in good health. The gene calls are TRBV19 and TRBJ1-5; D is ambiguous. The CDR3 bases are TGTGCCAGTGGCCTTTTGGGCAATCAGCCCCAGCATTTT. Protein: CASGLLGNQPQHF. Filled out from reference TRBV19 and TRBJ1-5, the complete variable domain reads DGGITQSPKYLFRKEGQNVTLSCEQNLNHDAMYWYRQDPGQGLRLIYYSQIVNDFQKGDIAEGYSVSREKKESFPLTVTSAQKNPTAFYLCASGLLGNQPQHFGDGTRLSIL.